This T cell receptor beta chain stems from a study of CD8 T cells in Susac syndrome. The multiple sclerosis control group was made up of treatment-naive patients with stable or active relapsing-remitting disease. After extraction with the RNeasy kit, roughly 0.5 to 1 ug of the RNA was reverse transcribed using random hexamers. Each CDR3 protein gets one entry after TCRdb re-called the immunoSEQ multiplex PCR reads with MiXCR. The sample records 250,000 to 300,000 distinct CDR3 sequences, around 84% being singletons. CDR3 length: 17 amino acids. Germline V gene lookup returns CDR1 DFQATT and CDR2 SNEGSKA (reference sequence). Trimming pared 6 bases from V and 0 bases from J, leaving 18 bases between.

The sequencing input was CD8+ T cells from PBMCs. The gene calls are TRBV20-1 and TRBJ2-6; D may match TRBD1 or TRBD2 (5 bases each). The clonotype comes from a human donor with multiple sclerosis. CDR3 in amino acids: CSAIIRDGGSGANVLTF. Written as DNA, the CDR3 is TGCAGTGCCATTATCCGGGACGGAGGCTCTGGGGCCAACGTCCTGACTTTC.